This T cell receptor (beta chain) is drawn from a study of cytomegalovirus exposure and HLA in healthy donors. Clones were sequenced by immunoSEQ multiplex PCR, and TCRdb holds only the in-frame ones, with some missing. The sample lists 55,000 to 80,000 clones, 85% to 95% occurring once. Germline V gene sequence: CDR1 GTSNPN, CDR2 SVGIG (reference sequence). The CDR3 sequence is 15 residues long. Trimming removed 3 bases at V and 6 bases at J, with 19 bases between. Study conclusions and caveats: Within the approximately 110 validation repertoires, first-cohort TCR clusters tended to co-occur, according to a later analysis.

As concerns this clone: What it binds is not known.

The donors were members of the validation cohort comprising about 130 subjects, separate from the roughly 700-subject first cohort. The chain uses TRBV30 and TRBJ2-3, with D tentatively TRBD2 (6 bases). The sequence was collected from a young woman in good health and CMV-seropositive. The sample was PBMCs. CDR3 nucleotides: TGTGCCTGGAGCGAAGGCCCAGCGGAGGGGGATACGCAGTATTTT. Translating it yields CAWSEGPAEGDTQYF.